This T cell receptor (beta chain) was captured by sequencing in a study of blood T cell repertoires in COVID-19. TCRdb keeps only in-frame clones here, not all; method: immunoSEQ multiplex PCR. Among about 320,000 clones listed, 86% were seen once. This CDR3 contains 13 residues. Germline V lookup: CDR1 SGHTA, CDR2 FQGNSA. Note on this clone: Germline is not matched at one junction end, which may reflect a read error.

The clonotype was recovered from a woman in her fifties or sixties with acute or convalescent COVID-19. The sequencing input was peripheral blood. The V call is TRBV7-2, the J call TRBJ1-2; D not certain. The CDR3 sequence is CASSLPPREAPFF. The DNA of the CDR3 is TGTGCCAGCAGCCTCCCCCCCCGGGAAGCCCCATTTTTC.